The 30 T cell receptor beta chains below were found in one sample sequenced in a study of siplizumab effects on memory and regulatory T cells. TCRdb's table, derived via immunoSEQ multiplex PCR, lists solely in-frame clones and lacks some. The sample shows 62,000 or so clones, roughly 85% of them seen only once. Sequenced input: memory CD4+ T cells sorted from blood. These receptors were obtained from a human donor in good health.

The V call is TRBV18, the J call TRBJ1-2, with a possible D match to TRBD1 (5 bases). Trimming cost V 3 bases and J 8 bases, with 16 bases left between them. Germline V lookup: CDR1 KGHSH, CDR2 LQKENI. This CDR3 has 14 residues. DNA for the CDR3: TGTGCCAGCTCACCCCGGCGGGGGGAGGAAGGCTACACCTTC. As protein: CASSPRRGEEGYTF. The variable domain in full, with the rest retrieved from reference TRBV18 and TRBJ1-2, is NAGVMQNPRHLVRRRGQEARLRCSPMKGHSHVYWYRQLPEEGLKFMVYLQKENIIDESGMPKERFSAEFPKEGPSILRIQQVVRGDSAAYFCASSPRRGEEGYTFGSGTRLTVV.

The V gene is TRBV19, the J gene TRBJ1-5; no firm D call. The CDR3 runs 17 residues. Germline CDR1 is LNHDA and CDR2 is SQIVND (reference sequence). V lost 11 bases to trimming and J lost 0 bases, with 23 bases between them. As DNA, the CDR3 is TGTGCCGCCCTGCCGCGGGCTAGGCCTTATAGCAATCAGCCCCAGCATTTT. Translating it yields CAALPRARPYSNQPQHF. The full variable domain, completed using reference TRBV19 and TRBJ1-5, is DGGITQSPKYLFRKEGQNVTLSCEQNLNHDAMYWYRQDPGQGLRLIYYSQIVNDFQKGDIAEGYSVSREKKESFPLTVTSAQKNPTAFYLCAALPRARPYSNQPQHFGDGTRLSIL.

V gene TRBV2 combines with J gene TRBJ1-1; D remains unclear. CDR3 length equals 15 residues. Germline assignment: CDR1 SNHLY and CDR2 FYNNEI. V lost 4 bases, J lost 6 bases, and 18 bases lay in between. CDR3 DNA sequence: TGTGCCAGCAGTGGGGAAGGGAGCCGAAGGGCTGAAGCTTTCTTT. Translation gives CASSGEGSRRAEAFF.

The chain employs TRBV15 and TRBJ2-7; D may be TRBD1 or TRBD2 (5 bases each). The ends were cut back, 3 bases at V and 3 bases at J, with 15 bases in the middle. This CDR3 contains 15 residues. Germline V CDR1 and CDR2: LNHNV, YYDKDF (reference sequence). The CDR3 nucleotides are TGTGCCACCAGCAGGGTTCCGGGACCAATCTACGAGCAGTACTTC. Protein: CATSRVPGPIYEQYF.

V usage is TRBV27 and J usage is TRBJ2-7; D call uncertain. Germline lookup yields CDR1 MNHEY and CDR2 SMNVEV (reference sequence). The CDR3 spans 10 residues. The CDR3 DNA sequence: TGTGCCAGCAGACCCCCCCCCTACACCGTC. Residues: CASRPPPYTV.

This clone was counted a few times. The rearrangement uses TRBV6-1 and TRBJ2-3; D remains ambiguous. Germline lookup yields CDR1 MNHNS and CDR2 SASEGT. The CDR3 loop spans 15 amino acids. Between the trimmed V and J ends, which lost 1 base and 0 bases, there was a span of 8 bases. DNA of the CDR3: TGTGCCAGCAGTGAAGAACTGCTTAGCACAGATACGCAGTATTTT. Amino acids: CASSEELLSTDTQYF.

The CDR3 here is CASSLTGGYEQYF. The CDR3 nucleotides read TGCGCCAGCAGCTTGACAGGGGGCTACGAGCAGTACTTC. This chain joins TRBV5-1 and TRBJ2-7; 8 positions agree with TRBD1. The CDR3 is 13 residues long. Trimming took 1 base from V and 3 from J; bases not matched to a gene: 0. Per germline, CDR1 SGHRS and CDR2 YFSETQ.

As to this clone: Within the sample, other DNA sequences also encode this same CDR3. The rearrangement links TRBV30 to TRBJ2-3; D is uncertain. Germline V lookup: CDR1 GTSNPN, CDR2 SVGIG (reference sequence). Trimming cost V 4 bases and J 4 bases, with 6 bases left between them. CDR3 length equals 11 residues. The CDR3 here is CAWKAADTQYF. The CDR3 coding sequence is TGTGCCTGGAAGGCGGCAGATACGCAGTATTTT.

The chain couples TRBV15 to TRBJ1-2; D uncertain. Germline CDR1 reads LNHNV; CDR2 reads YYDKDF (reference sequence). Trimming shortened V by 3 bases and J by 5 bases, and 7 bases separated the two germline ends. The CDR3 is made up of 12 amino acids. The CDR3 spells CATSRDGYGYTF. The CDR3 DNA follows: TGTGCCACCAGCAGGGATGGGTATGGCTACACCTTC.

The CDR3: CASKPWNTGELFF. The DNA for the CDR3 is TGTGCCAGCAAACCCTGGAACACCGGGGAGCTGTTTTTT. V usage is TRBV6-5 and J usage is TRBJ2-2; no clear D gene. Germline V gene data show CDR1 as MNHEY and CDR2 as SVGAGI. The V gene lost 7 bases and the J gene lost 1 base, with 7 bases spanning the gap. The CDR3 runs to 13 residues.

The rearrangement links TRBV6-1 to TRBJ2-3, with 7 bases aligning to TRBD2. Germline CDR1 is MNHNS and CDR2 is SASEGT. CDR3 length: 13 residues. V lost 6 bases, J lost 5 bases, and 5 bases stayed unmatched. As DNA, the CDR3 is TGTGCCAGCAGATGGACTAGTCTAGATACGCAGTATTTT. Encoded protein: CASRWTSLDTQYF.

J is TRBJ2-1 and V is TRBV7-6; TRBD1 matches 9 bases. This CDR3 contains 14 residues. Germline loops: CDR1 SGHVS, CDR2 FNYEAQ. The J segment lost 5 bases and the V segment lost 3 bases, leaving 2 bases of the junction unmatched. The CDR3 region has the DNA TGTGCCAGCAGCTTGGGACAGGGTGACAATGAGCAGTTCTTC. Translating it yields CASSLGQGDNEQFF.

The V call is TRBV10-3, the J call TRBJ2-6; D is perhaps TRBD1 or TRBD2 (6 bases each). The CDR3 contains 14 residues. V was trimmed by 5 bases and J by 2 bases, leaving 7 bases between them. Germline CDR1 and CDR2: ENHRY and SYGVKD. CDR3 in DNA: TGTGCCATCAGTCGGGGGCCTGGGGCCAACGTCCTGACTTTC. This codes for CAISRGPGANVLTF.

The CDR3 nucleotides read TGTGCTATAGCAGGGGGCGAAGACACCGGGGAGCTGTTTTTT. Residues: CAIAGGEDTGELFF. The chain joins TRBV12-5 to TRBJ2-2; 8 positions match TRBD1. There are 14 residues in the CDR3. V was clipped by 10 bases and J by 3 bases; unmatched bases: 7. Germline loops: CDR1 LGHNT, CDR2 FRNRAP.

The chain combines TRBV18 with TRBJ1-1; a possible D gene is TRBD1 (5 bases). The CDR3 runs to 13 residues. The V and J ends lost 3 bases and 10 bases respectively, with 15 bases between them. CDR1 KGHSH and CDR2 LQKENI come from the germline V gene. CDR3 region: CASSPGREDGAFF. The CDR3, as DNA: TGTGCCAGCTCACCGGGCAGGGAGGATGGAGCTTTCTTT.

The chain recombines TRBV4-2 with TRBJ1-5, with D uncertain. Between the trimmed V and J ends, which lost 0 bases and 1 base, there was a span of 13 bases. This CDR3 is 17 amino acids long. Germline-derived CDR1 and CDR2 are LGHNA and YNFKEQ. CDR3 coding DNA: TGTGCCAGCAGCCAAGAGATCGATACTCTCAGCAATCAGCCCCAGCATTTT. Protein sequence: CASSQEIDTLSNQPQHF.

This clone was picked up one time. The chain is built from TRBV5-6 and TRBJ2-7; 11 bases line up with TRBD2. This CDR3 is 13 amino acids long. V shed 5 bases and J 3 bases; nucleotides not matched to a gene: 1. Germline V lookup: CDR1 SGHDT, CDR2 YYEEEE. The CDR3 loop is CASRTSGNYEQYF. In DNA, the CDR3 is TGTGCCAGCAGGACTAGCGGGAACTACGAGCAGTACTTC.

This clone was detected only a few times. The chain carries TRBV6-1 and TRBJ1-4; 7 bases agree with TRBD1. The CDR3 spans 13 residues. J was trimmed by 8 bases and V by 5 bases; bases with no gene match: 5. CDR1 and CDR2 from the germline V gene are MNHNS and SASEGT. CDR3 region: CASSLADREKLFF. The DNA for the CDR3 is TGTGCCAGCAGTCTAGCGGACAGGGAAAAACTGTTTTTT.

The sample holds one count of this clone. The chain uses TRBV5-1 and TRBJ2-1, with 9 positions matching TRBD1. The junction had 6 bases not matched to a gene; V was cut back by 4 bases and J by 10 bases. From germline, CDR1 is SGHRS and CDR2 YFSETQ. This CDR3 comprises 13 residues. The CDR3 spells CASSTGQGGEQFF. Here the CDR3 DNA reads TGCGCCAGCAGCACGGGACAGGGCGGGGAGCAGTTCTTC.

The CDR3 region has the DNA TGTGCCAGTCGTCCAGGGGAGTTGACCGGGGAGCTGTTTTTT. Protein product: CASRPGELTGELFF. The chain is built from TRBV7-7 and TRBJ2-2; tentative D call: TRBD1 (6 bases). The CDR3 covers 14 residues. Trimming took off 9 bases at V and 5 bases at J, with 16 bases between the two ends. Germline V gene data show CDR1 as SSHAT and CDR2 as FNYEAQ (reference sequence).

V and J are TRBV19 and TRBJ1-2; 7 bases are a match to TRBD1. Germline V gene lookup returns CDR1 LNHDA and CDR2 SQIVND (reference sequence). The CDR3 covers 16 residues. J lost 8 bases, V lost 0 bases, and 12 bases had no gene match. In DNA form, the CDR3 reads TGTGCCAGTAGTATAGATTCTGCAGGACAGGCGAAAGGCTACACCTTC. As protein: CASSIDSAGQAKGYTF. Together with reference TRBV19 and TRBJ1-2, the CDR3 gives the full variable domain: DGGITQSPKYLFRKEGQNVTLSCEQNLNHDAMYWYRQDPGQGLRLIYYSQIVNDFQKGDIAEGYSVSREKKESFPLTVTSAQKNPTAFYLCASSIDSAGQAKGYTFGSGTRLTVV.

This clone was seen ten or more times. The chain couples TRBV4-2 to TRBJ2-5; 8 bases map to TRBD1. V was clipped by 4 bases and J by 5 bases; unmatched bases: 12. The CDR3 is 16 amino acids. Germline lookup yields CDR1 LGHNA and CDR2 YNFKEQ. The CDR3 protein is CASSRRGDRSMETQYF. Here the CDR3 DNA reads TGTGCCAGCAGCCGCCGTGGGGACAGGAGTATGGAGACCCAGTACTTC.

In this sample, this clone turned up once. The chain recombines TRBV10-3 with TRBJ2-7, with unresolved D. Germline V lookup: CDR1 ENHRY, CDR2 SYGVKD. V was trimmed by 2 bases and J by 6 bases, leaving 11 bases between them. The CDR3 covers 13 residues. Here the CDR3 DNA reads TGTGCCATCAGTGAGGGGGAATCGCGCGAGCAGTACTTC. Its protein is CAISEGESREQYF.

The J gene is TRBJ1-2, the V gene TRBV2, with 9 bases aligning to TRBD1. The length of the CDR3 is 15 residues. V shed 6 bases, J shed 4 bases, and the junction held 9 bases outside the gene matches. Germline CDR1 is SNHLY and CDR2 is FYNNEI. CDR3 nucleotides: TGTGCCAGCAGAATCGGGACAGGGAGAAGCTATGGCTACACCTTC. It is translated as CASRIGTGRSYGYTF.

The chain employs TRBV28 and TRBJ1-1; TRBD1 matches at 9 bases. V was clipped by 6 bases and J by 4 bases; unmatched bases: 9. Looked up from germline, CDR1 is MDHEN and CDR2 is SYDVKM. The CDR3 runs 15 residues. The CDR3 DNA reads TGTGCCAGCAGATTACAGGGGGCGCAGGGCACTGAAGCTTTCTTT. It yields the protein CASRLQGAQGTEAFF.

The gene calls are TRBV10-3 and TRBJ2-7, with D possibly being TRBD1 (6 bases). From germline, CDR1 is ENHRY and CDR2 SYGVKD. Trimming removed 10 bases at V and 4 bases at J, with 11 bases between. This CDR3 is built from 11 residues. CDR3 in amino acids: CATQQGYEQYF. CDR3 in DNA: TGTGCCACCCAACAGGGTTACGAGCAGTACTTC.

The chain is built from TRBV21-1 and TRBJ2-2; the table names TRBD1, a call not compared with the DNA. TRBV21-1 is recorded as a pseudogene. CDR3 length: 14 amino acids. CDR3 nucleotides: TGTGCCAGCAGCCAGGACAGACTCACCGGGGAGCTGTTTTTT. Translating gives CASSQDRLTGELFF.

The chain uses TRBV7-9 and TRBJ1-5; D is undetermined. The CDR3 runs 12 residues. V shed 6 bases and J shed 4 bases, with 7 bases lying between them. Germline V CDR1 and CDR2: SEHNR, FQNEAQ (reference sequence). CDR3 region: CASSIVNQPQHF. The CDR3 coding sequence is TGTGCCAGCAGTATTGTTAATCAGCCCCAGCATTTT.

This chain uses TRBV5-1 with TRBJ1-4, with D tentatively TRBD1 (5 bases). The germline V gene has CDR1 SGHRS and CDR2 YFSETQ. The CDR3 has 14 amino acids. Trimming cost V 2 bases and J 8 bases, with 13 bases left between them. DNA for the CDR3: TGCGCCAGCAGCTTCTCCCAGGGCAGCGAAAAACTGTTTTTT. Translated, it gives CASSFSQGSEKLFF.

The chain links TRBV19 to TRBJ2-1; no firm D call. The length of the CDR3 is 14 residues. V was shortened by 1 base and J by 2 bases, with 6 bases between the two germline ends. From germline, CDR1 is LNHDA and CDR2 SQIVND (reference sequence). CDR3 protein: CASSIASPYNEQFF. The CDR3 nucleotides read TGTGCCAGTAGTATAGCGTCCCCCTACAATGAGCAGTTCTTC. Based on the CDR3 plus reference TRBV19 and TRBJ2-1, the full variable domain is DGGITQSPKYLFRKEGQNVTLSCEQNLNHDAMYWYRQDPGQGLRLIYYSQIVNDFQKGDIAEGYSVSREKKESFPLTVTSAQKNPTAFYLCASSIASPYNEQFFGPGTRLTVL.